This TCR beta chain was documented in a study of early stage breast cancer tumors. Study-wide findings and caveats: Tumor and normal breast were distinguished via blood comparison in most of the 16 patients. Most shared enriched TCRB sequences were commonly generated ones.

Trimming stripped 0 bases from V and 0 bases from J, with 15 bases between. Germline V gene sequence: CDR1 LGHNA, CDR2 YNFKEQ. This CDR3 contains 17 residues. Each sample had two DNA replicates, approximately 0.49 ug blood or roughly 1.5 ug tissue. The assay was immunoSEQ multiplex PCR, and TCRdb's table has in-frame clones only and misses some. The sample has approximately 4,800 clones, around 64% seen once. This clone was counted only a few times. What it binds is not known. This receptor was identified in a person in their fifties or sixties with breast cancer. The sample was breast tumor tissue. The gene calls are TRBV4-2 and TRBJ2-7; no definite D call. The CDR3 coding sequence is TGTGCCAGCAGCCAAGATCCAAGTAGCCTACCCTCCTACGAGCAGTACTTC. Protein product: CASSQDPSSLPSYEQYF.